The 28 T cell receptor beta chains in this list originate from one sample, sequenced in a study of early T cells in non-severe SARS-CoV-2 infection. A single record per CDR3 protein comes from TCRdb applying MiXCR to the 5' RACE reads. The sample carries tens of thousands of distinct CDR3 sequences, 9.5% to 12% recorded once. Specimen: whole blood. The receptors come from an adult who was a healthcare worker with PCR-confirmed SARS-CoV-2 infection or an uninfected control (not recorded which).

Many counts were recorded for this clonotype. This chain connects TRBV6-2 or TRBV6-3 to TRBJ1-1; D might be TRBD1 (5 bases). Per the germline V gene, CDR1 is MNHEY and CDR2 is SVGEGT. Trimming stripped 0 bases from V and 2 bases from J, with 19 bases between. The length of the CDR3 is 18 residues. This chain's CDR3 is CASSYSSGDRETNTEAFF. The DNA for the CDR3 is TGTGCCAGCAGTTACTCGAGCGGGGACCGGGAAACTAACACTGAAGCTTTCTTT.

The chain has TRBV7-2 and TRBJ2-3; D tentatively fits TRBD1 or TRBD2 (6 bases each). Trimming cost V 3 bases and J 8 bases, with 9 bases left between them. The CDR3 is 12 amino acids. Germline CDR1 SGHTA, CDR2 FQGNSA. DNA of the CDR3: TGTGCCAGCAGCTTCGAGGGGGGTACGCAGTATTTT. This sequence encodes CASSFEGGTQYF.

This clonotype has at least ten counts. V usage is TRBV4-2 and J usage is TRBJ2-2; D unclear. Trimming took off 1 base at V and 0 bases at J, with 9 bases between the two ends. The V gene's germline CDR1 is LGHNA and CDR2 YNFKEQ. This CDR3 has 16 amino acids. Written as DNA, the CDR3 is TGTGCCAGCAGCCAAGTTTACAGAACGAACACCGGGGAGCTGTTTTTT. Its translation: CASSQVYRTNTGELFF.

This clonotype has only a few counts. The rearrangement uses TRBV23-1 and TRBJ1-1, with TRBD1 as a possible D gene (5 bases). TRBV23-1 is sorted into the ORF group, with uncertain function. The V gene lost 0 bases and the J gene lost 9 bases, with 17 bases spanning the gap. This CDR3 contains 15 residues. CDR3 coding DNA: TGCGCCAGCAGTCAATCAAGGAGGCCAGGGCTCCAAGCTTTCTTT. This sequence encodes CASSQSRRPGLQAFF.

By sample share, this clonotype is medium-sized (0.01 to 0.1%). The chain employs TRBV2 and TRBJ1-5; D unresolved. The germline V and J ends were trimmed by 3 bases and 1 base, with 7 bases remaining between them. This CDR3 spans 14 amino acids. Germline V gene lookup returns CDR1 SNHLY and CDR2 FYNNEI. The CDR3 DNA reads TGTGCCAGCAGTGAGAAAGGGAGCAATCAGCCCCAGCATTTT. Protein product: CASSEKGSNQPQHF.

This chain connects TRBV7-8 to TRBJ1-6; TRBD1 is a possible D gene (5 bases). Germline CDR1 reads SGHVS; CDR2 reads FQNEAQ. The V end lost 2 bases, the J end lost 3 bases, and 14 bases lay between the germline ends. This CDR3 contains 17 residues. This chain's CDR3 is CASSLLQGADYNSPLHF. The CDR3 DNA sequence: TGTGCCAGCAGCTTACTTCAGGGCGCAGACTATAATTCACCCCTCCACTTT.

This clonotype was seen ten or more times. The chain uses TRBV2 and TRBJ2-3, with unresolved D. The CDR3 is made up of 15 amino acids. The V end was cut by 1 base, the J end by 2 bases, with 10 bases between. Germline CDR1 and CDR2: SNHLY and FYNNEI. Here the CDR3 reads CASSEDYLNTDTQYF. The CDR3 nucleotides read TGTGCCAGCAGTGAAGACTACCTAAACACAGATACGCAGTATTTT.

The chain joins TRBV7-2 to TRBJ1-4; no definite D call. Trimming removed 1 base from V and 8 bases from J, with 11 bases in between. The germline gives CDR1 SGHTA, CDR2 FQGNSA. The CDR3 runs to 14 residues. CDR3 bases: TGTGCCAGCAGCTTAGATAGCAGTGGGGAAAAACTGTTTTTT. It encodes CASSLDSSGEKLFF.

This clonotype was recorded at least ten times. The CDR3 is CASSRLTSGSDEQYF. As DNA, the CDR3 is TGTGCCAGCAGTCGCCTGACTAGCGGGAGTGACGAGCAGTACTTC. The J gene is TRBJ2-7, the V gene TRBV2; the match to TRBD2 covers 12 bases. Germline trimming cut 5 bases from V and 5 bases from J; bases unmatched to any gene: 7. The CDR3 covers 15 residues. In germline, CDR1 is SNHLY, CDR2 FYNNEI.

This clonotype has ten or more counts. The V and J genes are TRBV14 and TRBJ2-7; D perhaps matches TRBD1 (5 bases). Trimming took 2 bases from V and 5 from J, leaving 10 bases between them. There are 13 residues in the CDR3. Germline V gene lookup returns CDR1 SGHDN and CDR2 FVKESK. The CDR3 reads CASSQLDKNEQYF. The DNA of the CDR3 is TGTGCCAGCAGCCAACTGGACAAGAACGAGCAGTACTTC.

The J gene is TRBJ2-3, the V gene TRBV24-1, with TRBD2 matching over 7 bases. The junction had 8 bases not matched to a gene; V was cut back by 3 bases and J by 0 bases. Germline-derived CDR1 and CDR2 are KGHDR and SFDVKD. The CDR3 consists of 17 residues. Here the CDR3 reads CATSDDPSGPSTDTQYF. Here the CDR3 DNA reads TGTGCCACCAGTGATGATCCTAGCGGACCTAGCACAGATACGCAGTATTTT.

This clonotype has a count of ten or more. The chain uses TRBV29-1 and TRBJ2-5; tentative D call: TRBD2 (5 bases). Germline V gene data show CDR1 as SQVTM and CDR2 as ANQGSEA. V was cut by 4 bases and J by 2 bases, with 8 bases left in between. This CDR3 has 12 amino acids. The CDR3 loop is CSVGLPQETQYF. The CDR3 DNA is TGCAGCGTTGGACTACCTCAAGAGACCCAGTACTTC.

This clonotype was recorded many times. The rearrangement joins TRBV5-6 to TRBJ2-5, with TRBD2 as a possible D gene (6 bases). The germline gives CDR1 SGHDT, CDR2 YYEEEE. This CDR3 has 15 amino acids. V lost 0 bases to trimming and J lost 1 base, with 10 bases between them. The DNA for the CDR3 is TGTGCCAGCAGCTTGGGGGGAGGAGTCCAAGAGACCCAGTACTTC. This sequence encodes CASSLGGGVQETQYF.

This clonotype has just a few counts. The chain combines TRBV7-3 with TRBJ1-1; 9 bases agree with TRBD1. Trimming at V came to 5 bases and at J to 4 bases, leaving 8 bases not matched to a gene. CDR3 length equals 15 residues. The V gene's germline CDR1 is SGHTA and CDR2 FQGTGA. CDR3 nucleotides: TGTGCCAGCAGCCGACAGGGGGGAAAGGGCACTGAAGCTTTCTTT. This codes for CASSRQGGKGTEAFF.

This rearrangement joins TRBV7-3 to TRBJ2-3; D unclear. Looked up from germline, CDR1 is SGHTA and CDR2 is FQGTGA. Trimming left V 7 bases short and J 6 bases short, with 14 bases between. The CDR3 is 13 residues long. CDR3 DNA: TGTGCCAGCAAGGACCCCCCGGGCGATACGCAGTATTTT. This translates into CASKDPPGDTQYF.

Only a few counts were recorded for this clonotype. The V and J genes are TRBV19 and TRBJ2-1; D not resolved. Germline-derived CDR1 and CDR2 are LNHDA and SQIVND (reference sequence). The CDR3 runs to 11 residues. V was clipped by 3 bases and J by 9 bases, with 6 bases between them. The DNA for the CDR3 is TGTGCCAGTAGTATCCGGGCTGAGCAGTTCTTC. It translates to CASSIRAEQFF.

This clonotype was observed many times. The chain uses TRBV5-5 and TRBJ2-3, with D tentatively TRBD2 (5 bases). Germline CDR1 and CDR2: SGHKS and YYEKEE (reference sequence). The V end was cut by 4 bases, the J end by 6 bases, with 18 bases between. The CDR3 length is 15 residues. CDR3 coding DNA: TGTGCCAGCAGCCTTAGAAACTATCGGGATGATACGCAGTATTTT. Its protein product is CASSLRNYRDDTQYF.

There are many counts of this clonotype. CDR3 sequence: CASSRRRDISYEQYF. In nucleotides, the CDR3 is TGTGCCAGCAGCCGACGAAGGGACATCTCCTACGAGCAGTACTTC. This chain links TRBV7-8 with TRBJ2-7, with D perhaps TRBD1 (6 bases). V lost 5 bases, J lost 0 bases, and 14 bases lay in between. Germline values: CDR1 SGHVS, CDR2 FQNEAQ. The CDR3 has 15 residues.

V and J are TRBV11-2 and TRBJ2-7; 10 bases are a match to TRBD2. The V gene's germline CDR1 is SGHAT and CDR2 FQNNGV. This CDR3 has 15 amino acids. Trimming cost V 5 bases and J 5 bases; bases outside gene matches: 9. This chain's CDR3 is CASSGLRLAGDEQYF. The CDR3 region has the DNA TGTGCCAGCAGCGGCCTAAGGCTAGCGGGAGACGAGCAGTACTTC.

This clonotype has only a few counts. CDR3 sequence: CASSTGSNQPQHF. The CDR3 bases are TGTGCCAGCAGCACAGGAAGCAATCAGCCCCAGCATTTT. The chain uses TRBV6-1 and TRBJ1-5, with a weak D call TRBD1 (5 bases). The CDR3 is 13 residues long. Per germline, CDR1 MNHNS and CDR2 SASEGT. With 6 bases removed from V and 1 base from J, the gap between germline ends came to 7 bases.

The genes are TRBV24-1 and TRBJ2-7; D unresolved. Germline CDR1 reads KGHDR; CDR2 reads SFDVKD. This CDR3 comprises 12 residues. Trimming cost V 3 bases and J 4 bases, with 6 bases left between them. The CDR3 DNA follows: TGTGCCACCAGTGATGAGAGATACGAGCAGTACTTC. As protein: CATSDERYEQYF.

The sample holds many counts of this clonotype. This chain links TRBV27 with TRBJ1-6; no clear D gene. Germline V gene data show CDR1 as MNHEY and CDR2 as SMNVEV (reference sequence). This CDR3 region has 14 residues. V was shortened by 6 bases and J by 6 bases, with 12 bases between the two germline ends. This CDR3 reads CASRRRPRNSPLHF. CDR3 in DNA: TGTGCCAGCAGGAGGCGTCCGCGTAATTCACCCCTCCACTTT.

This clonotype was found many times. This chain connects TRBV28 to TRBJ1-2; 10 nucleotides agree with TRBD1. The CDR3 consists of 15 residues. Trimming took 6 bases from V and 4 from J; bases not matched to a gene: 8. CDR1 is MDHEN, CDR2 SYDVKM, per germline. The CDR3 here is CASSYDRGQGYGYTF. The CDR3 coding sequence is TGTGCCAGCAGCTACGACAGGGGGCAGGGCTATGGCTACACCTTC.

This clonotype was counted many times. V usage is TRBV27 and J usage is TRBJ2-3; no clear D gene. V shed 8 bases and J shed 0 bases, with 12 bases lying between them. The CDR3 contains 14 residues. From germline, CDR1 is MNHEY and CDR2 SMNVEV (reference sequence). The CDR3 sequence is CASALDASTDTQYF. The DNA of the CDR3 is TGTGCCAGCGCCCTGGATGCTAGCACAGATACGCAGTATTTT.

The chain is built from TRBV7-2 and TRBJ1-6, with D maybe TRBD1 (6 bases). The ends were cut back, 4 bases at V and 8 bases at J, with 12 bases in the middle. CDR3 length: 14 amino acids. CDR1 is SGHTA, CDR2 FQGNSA, per germline. The chain's CDR3 is CASSSRGRDSPLHF. The CDR3 DNA sequence: TGTGCCAGCAGCTCCAGGGGAAGGGATTCACCCCTCCACTTT. The full variable domain, its missing parts supplied by reference TRBV7-2 and TRBJ1-6, is GAGVSQSPSNKVTEKGKDVELRCDPISGHTALYWYRQSLGQGLEFLIYFQGNSAPDKSGLPSDRFSAERTGGSVSTLTIQRTQQEDSAVYLCASSSRGRDSPLHFGNGTRLTVT.

This clonotype was observed at least ten times. The V and J genes are TRBV7-2 and TRBJ2-7; D not certain. Germline V gives CDR1 SGHTA, CDR2 FQGNSA. V lost 5 bases to trimming and J lost 2 bases, with 16 bases between them. The CDR3 runs to 15 residues. The CDR3 spells CASSKDGLKTYEQYF. In DNA form, the CDR3 reads TGTGCCAGCAGCAAAGACGGCTTAAAAACCTACGAGCAGTACTTC.

This clonotype occurred many times. Written as DNA, the CDR3 is TGCGCCAGCAGCCAACACGGGACAGCTCAAGAGACCCAGTACTTC. This gives the protein CASSQHGTAQETQYF. The genes are TRBV4-1 and TRBJ2-5, with 7 bases that match TRBD1. Trimming removed 2 bases from V and 2 bases from J; junction bases left unmatched: 5. CDR1 is MGHRA and CDR2 is YSYEKL in the germline V gene. The CDR3 totals 15 residues.

This clonotype was seen a handful of times. The chain carries TRBV28 and TRBJ1-2; no definite D call. V was clipped by 4 bases and J by 6 bases, with 9 bases between them. Germline CDR1 reads MDHEN; CDR2 reads SYDVKM. This CDR3 region has 12 residues. In DNA, the CDR3 is TGTGCCAGCAGTTCAACGGTGAATGGCTACACCTTC. Amino acids: CASSSTVNGYTF.